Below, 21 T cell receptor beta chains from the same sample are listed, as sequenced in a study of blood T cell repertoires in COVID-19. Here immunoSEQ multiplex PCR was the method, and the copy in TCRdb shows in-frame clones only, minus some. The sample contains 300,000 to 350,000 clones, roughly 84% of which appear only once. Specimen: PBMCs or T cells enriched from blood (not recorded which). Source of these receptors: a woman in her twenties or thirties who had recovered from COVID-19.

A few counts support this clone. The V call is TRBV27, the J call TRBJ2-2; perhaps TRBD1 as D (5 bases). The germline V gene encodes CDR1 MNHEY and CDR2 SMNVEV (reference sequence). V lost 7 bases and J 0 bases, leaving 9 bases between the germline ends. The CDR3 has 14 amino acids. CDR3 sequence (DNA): TGTGCCAGCACCAGGGAAGCGAACACCGGGGAGCTGTTTTTT. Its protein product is CASTREANTGELFF.

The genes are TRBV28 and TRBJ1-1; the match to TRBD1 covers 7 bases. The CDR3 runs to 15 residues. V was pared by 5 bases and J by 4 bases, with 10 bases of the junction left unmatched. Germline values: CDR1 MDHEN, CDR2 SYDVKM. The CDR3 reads CASSQTGTESTEAFF. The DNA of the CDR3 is TGTGCCAGCAGTCAAACCGGGACAGAAAGCACTGAAGCTTTCTTT.

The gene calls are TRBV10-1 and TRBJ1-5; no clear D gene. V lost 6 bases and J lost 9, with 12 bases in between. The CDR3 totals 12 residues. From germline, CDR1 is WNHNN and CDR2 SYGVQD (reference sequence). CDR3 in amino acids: CASSDPGRPQHF. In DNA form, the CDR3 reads TGCGCCAGCAGCGACCCCGGGAGGCCCCAGCATTTT.

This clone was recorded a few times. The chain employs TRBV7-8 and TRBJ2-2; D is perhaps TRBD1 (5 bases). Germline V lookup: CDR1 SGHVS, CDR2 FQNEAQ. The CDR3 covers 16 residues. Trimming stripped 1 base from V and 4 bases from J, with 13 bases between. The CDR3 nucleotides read TGTGCCAGCAGCTTAGACTGGGTAGGGGCCACCGGGGAGCTGTTTTTT. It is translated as CASSLDWVGATGELFF.

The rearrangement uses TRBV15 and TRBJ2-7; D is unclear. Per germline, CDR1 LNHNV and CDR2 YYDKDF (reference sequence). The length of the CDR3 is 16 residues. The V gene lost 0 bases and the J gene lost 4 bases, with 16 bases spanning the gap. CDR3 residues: CATSRDIQPGVYEQYF. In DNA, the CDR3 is TGTGCCACCAGCAGAGATATTCAGCCCGGAGTTTACGAGCAGTACTTC.

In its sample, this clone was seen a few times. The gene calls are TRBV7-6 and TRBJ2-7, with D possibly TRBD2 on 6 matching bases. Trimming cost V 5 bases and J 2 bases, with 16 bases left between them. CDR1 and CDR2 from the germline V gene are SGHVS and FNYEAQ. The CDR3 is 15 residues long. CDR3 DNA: TGTGCCAGCAGCCCTTTTGGCGGGGCCGCCTACGAGCAGTACTTC. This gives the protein CASSPFGGAAYEQYF.

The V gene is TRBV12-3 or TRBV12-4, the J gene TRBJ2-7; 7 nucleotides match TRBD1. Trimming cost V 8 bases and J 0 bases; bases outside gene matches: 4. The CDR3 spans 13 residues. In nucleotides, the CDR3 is TGTGCCAGCCAGGGACAGAGCTCCTACGAGCAGTACTTC. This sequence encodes CASQGQSSYEQYF.

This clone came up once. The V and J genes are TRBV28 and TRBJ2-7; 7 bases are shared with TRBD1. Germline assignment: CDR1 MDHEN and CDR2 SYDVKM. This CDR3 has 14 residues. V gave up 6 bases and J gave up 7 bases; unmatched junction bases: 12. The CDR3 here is CASRWARGQREQYF. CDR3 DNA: TGTGCCAGCAGGTGGGCAAGGGGGCAACGGGAGCAGTACTTC.

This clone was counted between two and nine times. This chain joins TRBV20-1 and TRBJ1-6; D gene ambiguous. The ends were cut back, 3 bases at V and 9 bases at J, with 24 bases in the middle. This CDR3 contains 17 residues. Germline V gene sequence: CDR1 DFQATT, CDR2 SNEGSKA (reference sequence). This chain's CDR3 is CSASRNGGGGLGSPLHF. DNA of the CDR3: TGCAGTGCTAGTCGTAACGGTGGCGGAGGGCTTGGTTCACCCCTCCACTTT.

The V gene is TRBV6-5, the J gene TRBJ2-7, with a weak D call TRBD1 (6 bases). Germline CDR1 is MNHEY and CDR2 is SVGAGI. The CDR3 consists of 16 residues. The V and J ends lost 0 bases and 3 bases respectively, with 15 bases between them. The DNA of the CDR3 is TGTGCCAGCAGTTACTCGGGACAAGTTCTTCACTACGAGCAGTACTTC. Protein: CASSYSGQVLHYEQYF.

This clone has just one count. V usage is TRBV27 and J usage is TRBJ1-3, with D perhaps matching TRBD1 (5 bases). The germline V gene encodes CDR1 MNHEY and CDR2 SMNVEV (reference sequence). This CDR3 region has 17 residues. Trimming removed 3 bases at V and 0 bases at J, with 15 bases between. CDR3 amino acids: CASSLGGRPSSGNTIYF. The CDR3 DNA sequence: TGTGCCAGCAGTTTGGGGGGACGTCCGAGCTCTGGAAACACCATATATTTT.

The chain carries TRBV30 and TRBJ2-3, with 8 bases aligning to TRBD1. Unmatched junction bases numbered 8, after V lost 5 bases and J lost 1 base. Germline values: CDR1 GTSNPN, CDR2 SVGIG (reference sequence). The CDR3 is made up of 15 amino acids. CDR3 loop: CAWGPRGQGTDTQYF. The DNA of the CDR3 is TGTGCCTGGGGACCTAGGGGACAGGGCACAGATACGCAGTATTTT.

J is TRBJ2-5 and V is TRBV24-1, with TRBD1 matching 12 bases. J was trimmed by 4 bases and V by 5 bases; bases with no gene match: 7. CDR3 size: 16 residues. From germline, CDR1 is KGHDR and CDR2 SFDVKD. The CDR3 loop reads CATSAWGQGAGETQYF. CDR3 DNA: TGTGCCACCAGTGCCTGGGGACAGGGGGCGGGAGAGACCCAGTACTTC.

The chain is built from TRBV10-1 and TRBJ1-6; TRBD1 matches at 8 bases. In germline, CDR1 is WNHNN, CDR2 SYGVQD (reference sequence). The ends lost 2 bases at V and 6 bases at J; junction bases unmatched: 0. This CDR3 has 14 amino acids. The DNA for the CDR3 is TGCGCCAGCAGTGAGGGACAGGGTAATTCACCCCTCCACTTT. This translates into CASSEGQGNSPLHF.

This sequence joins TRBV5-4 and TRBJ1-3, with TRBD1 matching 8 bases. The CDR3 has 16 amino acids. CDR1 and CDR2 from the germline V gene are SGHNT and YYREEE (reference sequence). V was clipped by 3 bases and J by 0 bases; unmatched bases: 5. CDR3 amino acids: CASSSQQGVSGNTIYF. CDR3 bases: TGTGCCAGCAGCTCCCAACAGGGGGTCTCTGGAAACACCATATATTTT.

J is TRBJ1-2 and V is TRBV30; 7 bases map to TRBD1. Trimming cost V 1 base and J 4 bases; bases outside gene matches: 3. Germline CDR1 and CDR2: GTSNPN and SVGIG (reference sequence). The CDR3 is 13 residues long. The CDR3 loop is CAWSAGQSYGYTF. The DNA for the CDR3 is TGTGCCTGGAGTGCGGGACAGTCCTATGGCTACACCTTC.

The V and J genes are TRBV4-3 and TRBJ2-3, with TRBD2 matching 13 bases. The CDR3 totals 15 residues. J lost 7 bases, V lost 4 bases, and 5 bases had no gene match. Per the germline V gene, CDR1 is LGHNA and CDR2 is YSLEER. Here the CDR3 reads CASSPGTSGANTQYF. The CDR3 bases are TGCGCCAGCAGCCCCGGGACTAGCGGGGCGAATACGCAGTATTTT.

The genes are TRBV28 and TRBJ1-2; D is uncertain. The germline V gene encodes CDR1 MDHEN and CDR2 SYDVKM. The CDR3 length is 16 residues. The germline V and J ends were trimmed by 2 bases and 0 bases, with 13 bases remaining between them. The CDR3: CASSLSLLASNYGYTF. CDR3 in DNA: TGTGCCAGCAGTTTAAGTCTATTAGCATCTAACTATGGCTACACCTTC.

The CDR3 is CASSQEAANDRGRFREKLFF. The CDR3 DNA follows: TGTGCCAGCAGCCAAGAGGCCGCAAACGACAGGGGGCGATTTCGGGAAAAACTGTTTTTT. This sequence joins TRBV3-1 (or the pseudogene TRBV3-2) and TRBJ1-4; 10 bases line up with TRBD1. In germline, CDR1 is LGHDT, CDR2 YNNKEL (reference sequence). The CDR3 has 20 residues. Unmatched junction bases numbered 18, after V lost 0 bases and J lost 8 bases.

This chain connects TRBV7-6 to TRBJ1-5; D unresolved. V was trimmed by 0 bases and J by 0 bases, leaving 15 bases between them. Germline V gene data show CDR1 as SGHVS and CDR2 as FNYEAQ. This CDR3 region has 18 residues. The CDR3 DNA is TGTGCCAGCAGCTTAGCTCCGGAGGACGGCTATAGCAATCAGCCCCAGCATTTT. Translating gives CASSLAPEDGYSNQPQHF.

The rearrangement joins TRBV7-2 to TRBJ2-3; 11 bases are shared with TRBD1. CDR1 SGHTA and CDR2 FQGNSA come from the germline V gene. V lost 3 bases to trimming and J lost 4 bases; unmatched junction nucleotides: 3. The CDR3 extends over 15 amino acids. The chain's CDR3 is CASSFGQGAADTQYF. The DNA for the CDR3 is TGTGCCAGCAGCTTCGGACAGGGGGCCGCAGATACGCAGTATTTT. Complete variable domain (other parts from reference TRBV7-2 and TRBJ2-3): GAGVSQSPSNKVTEKGKDVELRCDPISGHTALYWYRQSLGQGLEFLIYFQGNSAPDKSGLPSDRFSAERTGGSVSTLTIQRTQQEDSAVYLCASSFGQGAADTQYFGPGTRLTVL.